The clone carrying this TCR beta chain was seen a handful of times. Antigen specificity is unknown. The investigators reverse transcribed all of the isolated RNA, so they sequenced expressed TCRB transcripts. TCRdb's copy holds only in-frame clones and misses some; the assay was immunoSEQ multiplex PCR. The table lists a few hundred thousand clones, over 12% of them singletons. The source of the sample is a study of beta chain features in type 1 diabetes. Overall study results and limits: The VDJ junctions of type 1 diabetes patients carried fewer insertions and more deletions.

The germline V gene encodes CDR1 LGHNA and CDR2 YNFKEQ. The J segment lost 1 base and the V segment lost 7 bases, leaving 6 bases of the junction unmatched. The length of the CDR3 is 15 residues. Sorting that relied on CD45RO/CCR7/CD25/CD127/CD95/CD27 yielded CD4+ naive, central memory, regulatory and stem cell-like memory cells. This TCR was sampled from a woman younger than 35 in good health. The sequencing sample was made of naive CD4+ T cells from blood. The chain joins TRBV4-2 to TRBJ1-1, with 10 bases aligning to TRBD1. CDR3 nucleotide sequence: TGTGCCAGCACCAACAGGGACAGGGGGAACACTGAAGCTTTCTTT. Its protein is CASTNRDRGNTEAFF.